Described below is a single TCR beta chain sequence and its context. As yet, its antigen is unknown. The sample is drawn from a study of blood T cells in healthy people across ages. Study-level findings and limits: Getting older went along with TCR beta diversity per million T cells dropping roughly linearly.

Alongside a J-beta primer mix, a sample-barcoded 5' primer served in a second PCR lasting about 7 to 11 cycles. A 12-random-nucleotide template-switch adaptor tagged each cDNA molecule. Individual samples furnished no less than 3 million CDR3-containing paired-end reads apiece. TCRdb re-derived calls from the 5' RACE reads in MiXCR, one entry per CDR3 protein. The repertoire holds 1,800,000 or so distinct CDR3 sequences, with roughly two fifths as singletons. The V and J ends lost 1 base and 7 bases, in that order; junction bases with no gene match: 12. This CDR3 has 16 amino acids. Germline CDR1 and CDR2: MDHEN and SYDVKM. The authors drew ten milliliters of peripheral blood from each donor.

The sample taken for sequencing was blood. This chain joins TRBV28 and TRBJ1-2; 7 nucleotides agree with TRBD1. The sequence derives from a human donor in good health. CDR3: CASSLSSQGGASGYTF. The CDR3 nucleotides are TGTGCCAGCAGTTTATCGTCGCAGGGGGGCGCGAGTGGCTACACCTTC.